This T cell receptor (beta chain) was found in a study of neurological immune-mediated disorders. Per the germline V gene, CDR1 is LGHNA and CDR2 is YNFKEQ. The V segment lost 0 bases and the J segment 6 bases; nucleotides outside the gene matches: 7. The CDR3 is made up of 15 amino acids. Each CDR3 protein gets one entry after TCRdb re-called the 5' RACE reads with MiXCR. The data hold 45,000 to 70,000 distinct CDR3 sequences, with about 4.2% observed a single time. This clonotype was seen ten or more times. The sequence came from a man aged 45-65 years with multiple sclerosis. This chain connects TRBV4-2 to TRBJ1-1, with TRBD1 matching over 7 bases. The sequencing input was PBMCs. CDR3 bases: TGTGCCAGCAGCCAAGATGAGGGGGCGGCTTCTGAAGCTTTCTTT. Translated: CASSQDEGAASEAFF.